One sample yielded the 13 T cell receptor beta chains listed below, sequenced in a study of T cell responses to AZD1222 COVID-19 vaccine (dated by TCRdb to about 2021). Library creation used the immunoSEQ multiplex PCR assay. Imported from immuneACCESS, the table was reduced by TCRdb to in-frame sequences with V and J called. These copies leave out some clones; in studies compared against another copy, an unresolved V gene accounts for under half, and the cause of the remainder is not known. In this sample the table shows about 150,000 clones, about 93% of which occur a single time. The ten largest clonotypes hold around 3.6% of the sample. The time point label corresponds to: baseline before first vaccination. Sequencing was performed on peripheral blood, taken on day 0 of AZD1222 vaccination. All receptors come from an adult in good health.

This clone was counted once. The V gene is TRBV18, the J gene TRBJ2-7, with no clear D. The CDR3 runs 13 residues. Per the germline V gene, CDR1 is KGHSH and CDR2 is LQKENI. Trimming stripped 1 base from V and 5 bases from J, with 9 bases between. The CDR3 region is CASSPLGPDEQYF. CDR3 nucleotides: TGTGCCAGCTCACCACTGGGTCCCGACGAGCAGTACTTC. The full variable domain, its missing parts supplied by reference TRBV18 and TRBJ2-7, is NAGVMQNPRHLVRRRGQEARLRCSPMKGHSHVYWYRQLPEEGLKFMVYLQKENIIDESGMPKERFSAEFPKEGPSILRIQQVVRGDSAAYFCASSPLGPDEQYFGPGTRLTVT.

This chain uses TRBV7-2 with TRBJ1-2; unclear D gene. Trimming took off 0 bases at V and 3 bases at J, with 8 bases between the two ends. Germline V gene lookup returns CDR1 SGHTA and CDR2 FQGNSA. This CDR3 has 14 amino acids. This CDR3 is CASSLAMGDYGYTF. The CDR3 coding sequence is TGTGCCAGCAGCTTAGCAATGGGTGACTATGGCTACACCTTC.

The chain combines TRBV10-1 with TRBJ1-2, with D uncertain. The length of the CDR3 is 17 residues. V lost 6 bases to trimming and J lost 8 bases, with 28 bases between them. Germline assignment: CDR1 WNHNN and CDR2 SYGVQD (reference sequence). CDR3 region: CASSLRPWVPGPGGYTF. DNA for the CDR3: TGCGCCAGCAGCCTCCGCCCGTGGGTCCCCGGTCCGGGAGGCTACACCTTC.

The chain is built from TRBV30 and TRBJ2-5; TRBD1 matches 7 bases. The CDR3 extends over 12 amino acids. Germline V CDR1 and CDR2: GTSNPN, SVGIG (reference sequence). The junction had 5 bases not matched to a gene; V was cut back by 5 bases and J by 5 bases. The CDR3 DNA reads TGTGCCTGGGACCTACAGGGGGAGACCCAGTACTTC. This codes for CAWDLQGETQYF. Variable domain in full (rest from reference TRBV30 and TRBJ2-5): SQTIHQWPATLVQPVGSPLSLECTVEGTSNPNLYWYRQAAGRGLQLLFYSVGIGQISSEVPQNLSASRPQDRQFILSSKKLLLSDSGFYLCAWDLQGETQYFGPGTRLLVL.

This clone was recorded once. The rearrangement joins TRBV27 to TRBJ1-5; tentatively, D is TRBD1 (6 bases). V lost 4 bases and J lost 4, with 14 bases in between. The CDR3 contains 15 residues. CDR1 is MNHEY, CDR2 SMNVEV, per germline (reference sequence). The CDR3 loop is CASSSLRTANQPQHF. CDR3 coding DNA: TGTGCCAGCAGTTCGCTCCGGACAGCAAATCAGCCCCAGCATTTT.

The rearrangement links TRBV18 to TRBJ1-4; D uncertain. Deletions cut 6 bases from V and 14 bases from J, with 10 bases between. This CDR3 is built from 10 residues. The V gene's germline CDR1 is KGHSH and CDR2 LQKENI. The CDR3 sequence is CASSPRQLFF. In DNA form, the CDR3 reads TGTGCCAGCTCTCCGAGGCAGCTGTTTTTT. The full variable domain, completed using reference TRBV18 and TRBJ1-4, is NAGVMQNPRHLVRRRGQEARLRCSPMKGHSHVYWYRQLPEEGLKFMVYLQKENIIDESGMPKERFSAEFPKEGPSILRIQQVVRGDSAAYFCASSPRQLFFGSGTQLSVL.

The chain recombines TRBV20-1 with TRBJ2-7; D call uncertain. V lost 6 bases to trimming and J lost 8 bases, with 11 bases between them. The germline V gene has CDR1 DFQATT and CDR2 SNEGSKA (reference sequence). The CDR3 runs 10 residues. In DNA, the CDR3 is TGCAGTGCCGTCCTTGGGAAGCAGTACTTC. Residues: CSAVLGKQYF.

This chain joins TRBV19 and TRBJ2-7; a weak D match, TRBD2 (7 bases). Germline V gives CDR1 LNHDA, CDR2 SQIVND (reference sequence). The CDR3 runs to 15 residues. V lost 3 bases and J lost 3, with 15 bases in between. Here the CDR3 reads CASSIVGGGHYEQYF. The CDR3 region has the DNA TGTGCCAGTAGTATCGTGGGCGGGGGCCACTACGAGCAGTACTTC. Full variable domain (outside the CDR3, taken from reference TRBV19 and TRBJ2-7): DGGITQSPKYLFRKEGQNVTLSCEQNLNHDAMYWYRQDPGQGLRLIYYSQIVNDFQKGDIAEGYSVSREKKESFPLTVTSAQKNPTAFYLCASSIVGGGHYEQYFGPGTRLTVT.

CDR3 loop: CSGGGAWTEAFF. In nucleotides, the CDR3 is TGCAGTGGTGGGGGGGCTTGGACTGAAGCTTTCTTT. This chain links TRBV29-1 with TRBJ1-1; D possibly corresponds to TRBD1 (6 bases). The CDR3 spans 12 residues. CDR1 and CDR2 from the germline V gene are SQVTM and ANQGSEA.

The chain uses TRBV19 and TRBJ2-5, with D perhaps matching TRBD1 or TRBD2 (5 bases each). There are 14 residues in the CDR3. Trimming removed 7 bases from V and 2 bases from J, with 14 bases in between. Germline values: CDR1 LNHDA, CDR2 SQIVND (reference sequence). CDR3 sequence (DNA): TGTGCCAGTAAGGAGTTGGGGGTACAAGAGACCCAGTACTTC. The encoded protein is CASKELGVQETQYF.

As concerns this clone: Other DNA sequences of this sample code for an identical CDR3. The chain carries TRBV27 and TRBJ2-1, with D hard to call. Deletions cut 2 bases from V and 6 bases from J, with 5 bases between. Germline CDR1 is MNHEY and CDR2 is SMNVEV (reference sequence). The CDR3 is made up of 12 amino acids. In DNA, the CDR3 is TGTGCCAGCAGTTTAGGCGGCAATGAGCAGTTCTTC. This sequence encodes CASSLGGNEQFF.

This chain links TRBV19 with TRBJ1-2, with a possible D match to TRBD1 (5 bases). V was cut by 4 bases and J by 4 bases, with 19 bases left in between. This CDR3 is built from 16 residues. Germline values: CDR1 LNHDA, CDR2 SQIVND (reference sequence). CDR3: CASSNLRGTPIYGYTF. The CDR3 DNA sequence: TGTGCCAGTAGTAATCTACGGGGGACTCCAATCTATGGCTACACCTTC. The full variable domain, rest sourced from reference TRBV19 and TRBJ1-2, is DGGITQSPKYLFRKEGQNVTLSCEQNLNHDAMYWYRQDPGQGLRLIYYSQIVNDFQKGDIAEGYSVSREKKESFPLTVTSAQKNPTAFYLCASSNLRGTPIYGYTFGSGTRLTVV.

V is TRBV28 and J is TRBJ2-7; a weak D match, TRBD2 (7 bases). CDR3 size: 13 residues. The germline CDR1 and CDR2 sequences are MDHEN and SYDVKM. Trimming took off 7 bases at V and 4 bases at J, with 14 bases between the two ends. The CDR3 DNA follows: TGTGCCAGCAAGGGGGGGCGTGGGTACGAGCAGTACTTC. Residues: CASKGGRGYEQYF.